These 27 T cell receptor beta chains were sequenced from one sample in a study of patients and donors after allogeneic stem cell transplantation. TCRdb independently ran MiXCR on the RT-PCR reads; one entry per CDR3 protein. The data show about 110,000 distinct CDR3 sequences, 35% seen once. The sequenced material came from blood, either unsorted or a sorted T cell fraction (not recorded which). All receptors come from a human donor who was either an allogeneic HSCT recipient or a stem cell or donor lymphocyte infusion donor (not recorded which). It is not recorded whose cells these are; they may come from a transplant donor.

V gene TRBV6-6 combines with J gene TRBJ2-7; 12 nucleotides align to TRBD2. This CDR3 comprises 17 residues. Germline trimming cut 4 bases from V and 0 bases from J; bases unmatched to any gene: 7. Looked up from germline, CDR1 is MNHNY and CDR2 is SVGAGI (reference sequence). The CDR3 loop reads CASSLRLAGVSSYEQYF. The CDR3 region has the DNA TGTGCCAGCAGTTTAAGACTAGCGGGGGTAAGCTCCTACGAGCAGTACTTC.

This chain links TRBV19 with TRBJ1-3, with D perhaps TRBD1 (5 bases). Germline V gives CDR1 LNHDA, CDR2 SQIVND (reference sequence). This CDR3 has 13 amino acids. Trimming removed 9 bases at V and 4 bases at J, with 13 bases between. The CDR3 sequence: CASAVDKGNTIYF. The CDR3 DNA sequence: TGTGCCAGCGCCGTGGACAAAGGAAACACCATATATTTT. The full variable domain, with the rest looked up from reference TRBV19 and TRBJ1-3, is DGGITQSPKYLFRKEGQNVTLSCEQNLNHDAMYWYRQDPGQGLRLIYYSQIVNDFQKGDIAEGYSVSREKKESFPLTVTSAQKNPTAFYLCASAVDKGNTIYFGEGSWLTVV.

The chain is built from TRBV29-1 and TRBJ2-5, with a tentative D call TRBD1 (5 bases). V was clipped by 3 bases and J by 5 bases, with 13 bases between them. Germline CDR1 SQVTM, CDR2 ANQGSEA. CDR3 size: 13 residues. The CDR3 DNA reads TGCAGCGTTGACAGGGCGAGTGCGGAGACCCAGTACTTC. Protein sequence: CSVDRASAETQYF.

The J gene is TRBJ2-1, the V gene TRBV27; unclear D gene. The CDR3 covers 13 residues. V lost 5 bases to trimming and J lost 0 bases, with 5 bases between them. Germline CDR1 is MNHEY and CDR2 is SMNVEV (reference sequence). The CDR3 coding sequence is TGTGCCAGCAGTACCAGCTCCTACAATGAGCAGTTCTTC. It codes for CASSTSSYNEQFF.

The chain is built from TRBV20-1 and TRBJ1-1; a weak D match, TRBD1 (5 bases). V lost 2 bases and J lost 5, with 12 bases in between. The CDR3 is made up of 13 amino acids. The germline gives CDR1 DFQATT, CDR2 SNEGSKA (reference sequence). In DNA, the CDR3 is TGCAGTGCTAGATACCGCCGGGGGACTGAAGCTTTCTTT. Its translation: CSARYRRGTEAFF.

This sequence joins TRBV24-1 and TRBJ2-5, with no clear D. Germline V lookup: CDR1 KGHDR, CDR2 SFDVKD. V lost 7 bases and J 13 bases, leaving 18 bases between the germline ends. This CDR3 contains 12 residues. CDR3 DNA sequence: TGTGCCACCAGGGGCCCCCACGGGCGCACGTACTTC. It specifies CATRGPHGRTYF.

The chain links TRBV7-9 to TRBJ2-1, with 11 nucleotides matching TRBD1. The CDR3 is made up of 14 amino acids. The germline V gene has CDR1 SEHNR and CDR2 FQNEAQ (reference sequence). Unmatched junction bases numbered 5, after V lost 5 bases and J lost 8 bases. Written as DNA, the CDR3 is TGTGCCAGCAGCCGGGACAGGGGGTTCGATGAGCAGTTCTTC. Its translation: CASSRDRGFDEQFF.

The chain combines TRBV12-3 or TRBV12-4 with TRBJ1-4; 9 bases map to TRBD1. V shed 5 bases, J shed 6 bases, and the junction held 4 bases outside the gene matches. The CDR3 covers 14 residues. CDR3 in amino acids: CASSETGGYEKLFF. The CDR3 region has the DNA TGTGCCAGCAGTGAAACAGGGGGCTATGAAAAACTGTTTTTT.

The chain is built from TRBV20-1 and TRBJ2-1, with 12 bases fitting TRBD1. There are 15 residues in the CDR3. V was clipped by 2 bases and J by 8 bases; unmatched bases: 7. Germline lookup yields CDR1 DFQATT and CDR2 SNEGSKA (reference sequence). In DNA, the CDR3 is TGCAGTGCTAGACTTAGCGGGACAGGGGGCCATGAGCAGTTCTTC. It specifies CSARLSGTGGHEQFF.

V gene TRBV7-2 combines with J gene TRBJ2-5; 9 positions match TRBD2. CDR3 size: 17 residues. Germline loops: CDR1 SGHTA, CDR2 FQGNSA. Germline trimming cut 4 bases from V and 3 bases from J; bases unmatched to any gene: 12. CDR3 bases: TGTGCCAGCAGCTCGTATCGTCTAGCGGGATATGAAGAGACCCAGTACTTC. Protein product: CASSSYRLAGYEETQYF.

The rearrangement joins TRBV7-8 to TRBJ2-2, with D possibly being TRBD1 (6 bases). The V and J ends lost 5 bases and 7 bases respectively, with 11 bases between them. This CDR3 comprises 13 residues. Germline V gives CDR1 SGHVS, CDR2 FQNEAQ. The CDR3 here is CASSAQGIGELFF. The CDR3 bases are TGTGCCAGCAGCGCACAGGGAATCGGGGAGCTGTTTTTT.

J is TRBJ2-1 and V is TRBV5-1; 7 bases match TRBD2. Germline V lookup: CDR1 SGHRS, CDR2 YFSETQ. Trimming cost V 3 bases and J 5 bases; bases outside gene matches: 5. The CDR3 is 14 amino acids. CDR3 DNA sequence: TGCGCCAGCAGCTGGGCTAGCGGTAACAATGAGCAGTTCTTC. It is translated as CASSWASGNNEQFF.

The chain carries TRBV20-1 and TRBJ2-3; D is possibly TRBD2 (6 bases). Germline CDR1 DFQATT, CDR2 SNEGSKA (reference sequence). This CDR3 has 15 amino acids. Trimming shortened V by 6 bases and J by 2 bases, and 18 bases separated the two germline ends. CDR3 in DNA: TGCAGTGCCGATCGGGGGAGTGGGTTCACAGATACGCAGTATTTT. Amino acid sequence: CSADRGSGFTDTQYF.

The chain has TRBV20-1 and TRBJ2-3, with 7 positions matching TRBD1. There are 14 residues in the CDR3. Germline CDR1 reads DFQATT; CDR2 reads SNEGSKA (reference sequence). Losses at the gene ends were 6 bases for V and 2 bases for J; bases not matched to a gene: 8. CDR3 bases: TGCAGTGCCCCCAACAGGGGATTCACAGATACGCAGTATTTT. Protein sequence: CSAPNRGFTDTQYF.

This clonotype appeared a few times. The rearrangement joins TRBV9 to TRBJ2-5; D could derive from TRBD1 or TRBD2 (5 bases each). CDR3 length: 12 residues. V lost 2 bases and J 3 bases, leaving 5 bases between the germline ends. From germline, CDR1 is SGDLS and CDR2 YYNGEE. In DNA form, the CDR3 reads TGTGCCAGCAGCGTGGGGGAAGAGACCCAGTACTTC. Translation: CASSVGEETQYF. The full variable domain, its missing parts supplied by reference TRBV9 and TRBJ2-5, is DSGVTQTPKHLITATGQRVTLRCSPRSGDLSVYWYQQSLDQGLQFLIQYYNGEERAKGNILERFSAQQFPDLHSELNLSSLELGDSALYFCASSVGEETQYFGPGTRLLVL.

The rearrangement joins TRBV18 to TRBJ2-7, with 11 bases lining up with TRBD2. Trimming at V came to 4 bases and at J to 3 bases, leaving 5 bases not matched to a gene. Germline-derived CDR1 and CDR2 are KGHSH and LQKENI. The CDR3 has 15 residues. The CDR3 DNA reads as TGTGCCAGCTCACAAGGGACTAGCGGTTTCTACGAGCAGTACTTC. This codes for CASSQGTSGFYEQYF.

This clonotype was detected many times. The chain links TRBV10-3 to TRBJ2-7; 8 bases map to TRBD2. Germline CDR1 and CDR2: ENHRY and SYGVKD. This CDR3 is 16 amino acids long. V lost 0 bases to trimming and J lost 3 bases; unmatched junction nucleotides: 7. The DNA of the CDR3 is TGTGCCATCAGTGAGTCTGGCCGCGGGAGGATCTACGAGCAGTACTTC. This gives the protein CAISESGRGRIYEQYF.

The chain joins TRBV7-9 to TRBJ2-7; tentatively, D is TRBD1 (6 bases). CDR3 length: 14 residues. Germline loops: CDR1 SEHNR, CDR2 FQNEAQ (reference sequence). V lost 5 bases and J 0 bases, leaving 11 bases between the germline ends. The CDR3 protein is CASSLQGLSYEQYF. CDR3 nucleotide sequence: TGTGCCAGCAGCCTCCAGGGGCTCTCCTACGAGCAGTACTTC.

This clonotype was recorded once. V usage is TRBV28 and J usage is TRBJ2-7; D is perhaps TRBD1 (5 bases). V lost 7 bases, J lost 7 bases, and 17 bases lay in between. The CDR3 has 13 amino acids. The germline V gene encodes CDR1 MDHEN and CDR2 SYDVKM. CDR3 DNA sequence: TGTGCCAGCACTCCTTATGGGGCCCGGGAGCAGTACTTC. Translated: CASTPYGAREQYF.

V and J are TRBV4-2 and TRBJ1-1, with TRBD1 matching 8 bases. The CDR3 runs to 14 residues. Trimming at V came to 1 base and at J to 9 bases, leaving 7 bases not matched to a gene. Germline CDR1 reads LGHNA; CDR2 reads YNFKEQ. Written as DNA, the CDR3 is TGTGCCAGCAGCCAAGGGACAGGGTATTCTCAAGCTTTCTTT. Amino acid sequence: CASSQGTGYSQAFF.

This clonotype was detected only a few times. This sequence joins TRBV21-1 and TRBJ2-7; the D call in the table, TRBD1, was not verified against the DNA. TRBV21-1 is a known pseudogene. The CDR3 has 17 residues. The DNA for the CDR3 is TGTGCCAGCAGCAAAGATAACCAGGGGGAGAGGGCCTACGAGCAGTACTTC. This gives the protein CASSKDNQGERAYEQYF.

This clonotype has more than one count but fewer than ten. The chain links TRBV5-1 to TRBJ2-1; TRBD1 matches at 8 bases. V shed 0 bases and J 5 bases; nucleotides not matched to a gene: 4. This CDR3 has 15 residues. CDR1 and CDR2 (germline): SGHRS, YFSETQ. The CDR3 region has the DNA TGCGCCAGCAGCTTGGGGACAGGGCGAGACAATGAGCAGTTCTTC. This translates into CASSLGTGRDNEQFF. Complete variable domain (other parts from reference TRBV5-1 and TRBJ2-1): KAGVTQTPRYLIKTRGQQVTLSCSPISGHRSVSWYQQTPGQGLQFLFEYFSETQRNKGNFPGRFSGRQFSNSRSEMNVSTLELGDSALYLCASSLGTGRDNEQFFGPGTRLTVL.

CDR3 sequence: CASSQGRFLGPSNTGELFF. CDR3 in DNA: TGTGCCAGCAGCCAAGGCCGCTTCCTAGGGCCCTCGAACACCGGGGAGCTGTTTTTT. The chain employs TRBV14 and TRBJ2-2; D remains ambiguous. The germline V gene encodes CDR1 SGHDN and CDR2 FVKESK. Trimming pared 1 base from V and 0 bases from J, leaving 18 bases between. This CDR3 spans 19 amino acids.

The chain has TRBV7-8 and TRBJ2-1; TRBD1 aligns across 7 bases. The CDR3 spans 16 residues. Germline V CDR1 and CDR2: SGHVS, FQNEAQ. Trimming took 2 bases from V and 6 from J; bases not matched to a gene: 10. The CDR3 bases are TGTGCCAGCAGCTTACGGGGACAGTCGGCGAGCAATGAGCAGTTCTTC. Its translation: CASSLRGQSASNEQFF. The full variable domain, rest sourced from reference TRBV7-8 and TRBJ2-1, is GAGVSQSPRYKVAKRGQDVALRCDPISGHVSLFWYQQALGQGPEFLTYFQNEAQLDKSGLPSDRFFAERPEGSVSTLKIQRTQQEDSAVYLCASSLRGQSASNEQFFGPGTRLTVL.

This clonotype was observed a handful of times. The rearrangement uses TRBV12-3 or TRBV12-4 and TRBJ1-5; D gene ambiguous. The CDR3 is 14 amino acids. With 3 bases removed from V and 0 bases from J, the gap between germline ends came to 6 bases. Here the CDR3 DNA reads TGTGCCAGCAGTTTGTACGTTAGCAATCAGCCCCAGCATTTT. Protein product: CASSLYVSNQPQHF.

The rearrangement uses TRBV12-5 and TRBJ1-1; possible D gene TRBD1, 6 bases. The length of the CDR3 is 18 residues. V was shortened by 0 bases and J by 1 base, with 18 bases between the two germline ends. Germline V gene sequence: CDR1 LGHNT, CDR2 FRNRAP. The CDR3 DNA is TGTGCTAGTGGTTTGGTACAGTGGGGACAACCGACGAACACTGAAGCTTTCTTT. This sequence encodes CASGLVQWGQPTNTEAFF.

This clonotype was counted a single time. V is TRBV7-9 and J is TRBJ2-2; D remains unclear. Germline assignment: CDR1 SEHNR and CDR2 FQNEAQ (reference sequence). The CDR3 covers 14 residues. Trimming took off 6 bases at V and 1 base at J, with 9 bases between the two ends. The CDR3 DNA is TGTGCCAGCAGATCCCCCTGGAACACCGGGGAGCTGTTTTTT. Translating it yields CASRSPWNTGELFF.